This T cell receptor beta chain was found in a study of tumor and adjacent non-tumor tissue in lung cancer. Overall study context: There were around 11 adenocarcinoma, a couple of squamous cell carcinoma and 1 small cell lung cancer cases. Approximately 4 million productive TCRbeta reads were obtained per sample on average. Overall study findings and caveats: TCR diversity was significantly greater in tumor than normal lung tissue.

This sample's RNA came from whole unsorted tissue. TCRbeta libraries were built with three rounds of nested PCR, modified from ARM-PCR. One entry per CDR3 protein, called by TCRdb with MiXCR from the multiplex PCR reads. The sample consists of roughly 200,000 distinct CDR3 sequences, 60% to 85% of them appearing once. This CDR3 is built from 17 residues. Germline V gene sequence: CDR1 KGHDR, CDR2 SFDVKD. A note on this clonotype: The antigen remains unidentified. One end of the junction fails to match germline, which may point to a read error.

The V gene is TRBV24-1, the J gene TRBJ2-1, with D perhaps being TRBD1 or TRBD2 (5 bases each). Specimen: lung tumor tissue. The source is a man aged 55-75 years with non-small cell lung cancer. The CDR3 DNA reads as TGTGCCACCAGTGATTTGCCCGGGGCAGGAGGCCAGAGTGAGCAGTTATTC. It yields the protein CATSDLPGAGGQSEQLF.